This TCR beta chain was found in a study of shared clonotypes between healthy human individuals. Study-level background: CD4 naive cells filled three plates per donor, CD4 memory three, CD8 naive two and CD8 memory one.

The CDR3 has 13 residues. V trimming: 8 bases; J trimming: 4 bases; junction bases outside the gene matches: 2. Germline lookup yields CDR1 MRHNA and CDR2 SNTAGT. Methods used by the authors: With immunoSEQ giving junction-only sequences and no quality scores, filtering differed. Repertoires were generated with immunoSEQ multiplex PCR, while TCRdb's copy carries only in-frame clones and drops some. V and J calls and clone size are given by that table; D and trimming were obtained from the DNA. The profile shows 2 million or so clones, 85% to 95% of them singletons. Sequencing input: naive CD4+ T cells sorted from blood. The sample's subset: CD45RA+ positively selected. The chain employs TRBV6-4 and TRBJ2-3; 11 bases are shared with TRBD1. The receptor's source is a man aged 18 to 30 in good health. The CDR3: CASSGQGADTQYF. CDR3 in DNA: TGTGCCAGCTCGGGACAGGGGGCAGATACGCAGTATTTT.